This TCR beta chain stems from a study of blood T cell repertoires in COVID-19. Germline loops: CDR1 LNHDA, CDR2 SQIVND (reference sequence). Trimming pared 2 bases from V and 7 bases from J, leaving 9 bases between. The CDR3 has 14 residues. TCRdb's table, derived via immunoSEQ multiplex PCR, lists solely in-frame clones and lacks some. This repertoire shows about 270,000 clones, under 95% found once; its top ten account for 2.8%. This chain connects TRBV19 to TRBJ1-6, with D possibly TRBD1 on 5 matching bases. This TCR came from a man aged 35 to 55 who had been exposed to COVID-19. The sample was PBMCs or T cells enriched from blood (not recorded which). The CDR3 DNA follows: TGTGCCAGTAGTATAAAGGGGTGGAATTCACCCCTCCACTTT. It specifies CASSIKGWNSPLHF.